This T cell receptor (beta chain) came from a study of shared T cell receptors in the human thymus. Method: immunoSEQ multiplex PCR; TCRdb's copy keeps in-frame clones and lacks some. The sample contains 720,000 or so clones, approximately 85% of which appear only once. Germline V gives CDR1 SGHDT, CDR2 YYEEEE. Trimming took 1 base from V and 4 from J, leaving 14 bases between them. The CDR3 loop spans 15 amino acids. The data also belong to a second study, concerning human thymus T cells. As that report states: Thymus pieces cut out during corrective heart surgery were the tissue that was used.

The origin of this receptor is a girl under two years old with a congenital heart defect. The sequenced sample was thymocytes. The gene calls are TRBV5-6 and TRBJ1-2; TRBD1 is a possible D gene (6 bases). The CDR3 spells CASSLSRGYLYGYTF. CDR3 in DNA: TGTGCCAGCAGCTTGAGCAGGGGCTACCTCTATGGCTACACCTTC.